These T cell receptor beta chains were read from a single sample in a study of cytomegalovirus exposure and HLA in healthy donors. Method: immunoSEQ multiplex PCR; TCRdb's copy keeps in-frame clones and lacks some. The sample holds 150,000 to 170,000 clones; less than 90% are singletons and the top ten take 20% to 25%. The sample was PBMCs. Receptor source: a man younger than 35 in good health and CMV-seropositive. Both conserved end residues are part of each CDR3. A D gene is named only where the DNA matches it firmly. Some rows mark clone size as missing; the rest say once, few, many or name a class of expanded clone.

d_gene	v_gene	j_gene	abundance	CDR3nt	CDR3aa
TRBD1	TRBV19	TRBJ1-2	-	TGTGCCAGTAGTCCGGGCGGGACAGGGGGATATGGCTACACCTTC	CASSPGGTGGYGYTF
-	TRBV5-6	TRBJ1-4	-	TGTGCCAGCAGCTTGGTGGGGCTAGAAAGACTGTTTTTT	CASSLVGLERLFF
-	TRBV5-1	TRBJ2-5	-	TGCGCCAGCAGCCTACACCCTAGCGCAGAGACCCAGTACTTC	CASSLHPSAETQYF
TRBD1	TRBV19	TRBJ1-2	-	TGTGCCAGTAGTAAGGGGGCAACGTATGGCTACACCTTC	CASSKGATYGYTF
TRBD1	TRBV6-5	TRBJ2-7	-	TGTGCCAGCAGTTACTCCAGGGGGCGCTACGAGCAGTACTTC	CASSYSRGRYEQYF
TRBD1	TRBV6-5	TRBJ1-1	once	TGTGCCAGCAGTTCTTTCGGGACAGGGCACACTGAAGCTTTCTTT	CASSSFGTGHTEAFF
-	TRBV9	TRBJ2-4	-	TGTGCCAGCAGCCCCCGGCAGGGCGGCAAAAACATTCAGTACTTC	CASSPRQGGKNIQYF
-	TRBV6-5	TRBJ2-2	few	TGTGCCAGCAGTTACTGGCACACCGGGGAGCTGTTTTTT	CASSYWHTGELFF
-	TRBV12-5	TRBJ2-7	-	TGTGCTAGTGCCCTATCAACATGGTCAAATGGGGGGGAGCAGTACTTC	CASALSTWSNGGEQYF
TRBD2	TRBV28	TRBJ2-7	-	TGTGCCAGCAGAGCTAGCGGGATCAACGAGCAGTACTTC	CASRASGINEQYF
TRBD2	TRBV6-1	TRBJ2-7	few	TGTGCCAGCAGTGAAAGGGCTAGCGGGAGGGAGTACTTC	CASSERASGREYF
TRBD1	TRBV5-1	TRBJ1-1	-	TGCGCCAGCAGCTTGAGAGCGACAGGGGTGAACACTGAAGCTTTCTTT	CASSLRATGVNTEAFF